The 11 T cell receptor beta chains reported below all come from one sample, sequenced in a study of graft-versus-host responses after intestinal transplantation (dated by TCRdb to the early 2020s). No cognate antigen is known for these TCRs. Receptors were amplified or captured by the immunoSEQ multiplex PCR assay. TCRdb holds this immuneACCESS table with in-frame rearrangements only. Some clones are missing; in checked studies, unresolved V genes explain under half, and the rest has no known cause. Counted in this sample were tens of thousands of clones; approximately 90% of them appeared once. Jointly, the top ten make up 0.3% to 0.35% of the sample. Sample time point, as interpreted from the label and publication: cells obtained before transplantation from donor or recipient. Material: unstimulated CD4+ T cells sorted from spleen or lymph node cells, obtained before transplant. The receptors shown here come from a human donor who was the organ donor for an intestinal transplant.

The chain has TRBV11-2 and TRBJ2-1; 10 bases are shared with TRBD2. The CDR3 loop spans 19 amino acids. Germline CDR1 is SGHAT and CDR2 is FQNNGV. V gave up 5 bases and J gave up 2 bases; unmatched junction bases: 15. CDR3 in DNA: TGTGCCAGCAGCCGTATTCTTCTACTAGCGGGAAACCCCTACAATGAGCAGTTCTTC. Residues: CASSRILLLAGNPYNEQFF.

This rearrangement joins TRBV7-9 to TRBJ2-3, with 7 nucleotides matching TRBD2. With V trimmed by 4 bases and J by 0 bases, 7 bases remained unmatched. Germline V gives CDR1 SEHNR, CDR2 FQNEAQ (reference sequence). This CDR3 comprises 16 residues. The CDR3 loop reads CASSSALATSTDTQYF. In DNA form, the CDR3 reads TGTGCCAGCAGCTCGGCACTAGCGACTAGCACAGATACGCAGTATTTT.

V gene TRBV5-1 combines with J gene TRBJ2-3; 10 nucleotides align to TRBD1. The CDR3 runs 16 residues. Germline CDR1 and CDR2: SGHRS and YFSETQ. The trim removed 5 bases at V and 0 bases at J, leaving 6 bases unmatched. The DNA for the CDR3 is TGCGCCAGCAGACTAGGGACAGGGGCTAGCACAGATACGCAGTATTTT. Translating gives CASRLGTGASTDTQYF.

The chain couples TRBV6-5 to TRBJ2-3; 9 bases agree with TRBD2. The CDR3 is 16 residues long. Germline CDR1 MNHEY, CDR2 SVGAGI. V lost 4 bases to trimming and J lost 3 bases; unmatched junction nucleotides: 8. This chain's CDR3 is CASSSLSGGSTDTQYF. CDR3 DNA sequence: TGTGCCAGCAGTTCCCTAAGCGGGGGGTCTACAGATACGCAGTATTTT.

This chain connects TRBV19 to TRBJ1-3, with unresolved D. Per the germline V gene, CDR1 is LNHDA and CDR2 is SQIVND (reference sequence). With 5 bases removed from V and 4 bases from J, the gap between germline ends came to 9 bases. This CDR3 is 13 amino acids long. CDR3 nucleotides: TGTGCCAGTAGTGGGTCCAGGGGAAACACCATATATTTT. It codes for CASSGSRGNTIYF.

This sequence joins TRBV19 and TRBJ2-1; TRBD1 aligns across 7 bases. Germline assignment: CDR1 LNHDA and CDR2 SQIVND (reference sequence). V was clipped by 4 bases and J by 15 bases; unmatched bases: 9. CDR3 length: 12 amino acids. CDR3 region: CASSKSEQGPFF. The CDR3 region has the DNA TGTGCCAGTAGTAAATCTGAACAGGGGCCGTTCTTC.

The chain uses TRBV11-3 and TRBJ1-4, with D unresolved. Trimming cost V 1 base and J 4 bases, with 10 bases left between them. CDR3 length: 15 residues. The germline CDR1 and CDR2 sequences are SGHNT and YENEEA. CDR3 nucleotides: TGTGCCAGCAGCTTAGCGGCGGAATATAATGAAAAACTGTTTTTT. Amino acids: CASSLAAEYNEKLFF.

DNA of the CDR3: TGTGCCAGCAGCCCGCAAATCCGGGACAGGGCTACCTGGAGCTCCTACAATGAGCAGTTCTTC. Translation gives CASSPQIRDRATWSSYNEQFF. The V gene is TRBV14, the J gene TRBJ2-1; 9 bases align to TRBD1. Per germline, CDR1 SGHDN and CDR2 FVKESK. CDR3 size: 21 residues. V dropped 4 bases and J dropped 0; count of bases not matched to a gene: 19.

This chain links TRBV11-2 with TRBJ2-2, with 9 positions matching TRBD1. The germline CDR1 and CDR2 sequences are SGHAT and FQNNGV. The CDR3 loop spans 18 amino acids. After removal of 2 bases from V and 5 bases from J, the junction contained 12 bases not matched to a gene. CDR3 in amino acids: CASSLRWGYGTGTGELFF. The CDR3 DNA follows: TGTGCCAGCAGCTTAAGATGGGGATACGGGACAGGGACCGGGGAGCTGTTTTTT. The variable domain in full, with the rest retrieved from reference TRBV11-2 and TRBJ2-2, is EAGVAQSPRYKIIEKRQSVAFWCNPISGHATLYWYQQILGQGPKLLIQFQNNGVVDDSQLPKDRFSAERLKGVDSTLKIQPAKLEDSAVYLCASSLRWGYGTGTGELFFGEGSRLTVL.

This chain joins TRBV27 and TRBJ2-1, with 7 bases identical to TRBD2. V lost 4 bases to trimming and J lost 3 bases; unmatched junction nucleotides: 6. This CDR3 contains 15 residues. Germline CDR1 and CDR2: MNHEY and SMNVEV (reference sequence). The CDR3 DNA is TGTGCCAGCAGTTACCGCGGGAGTGTCTACAATGAGCAGTTCTTC. Residues: CASSYRGSVYNEQFF.

The gene calls are TRBV27 and TRBJ2-7; D not certain. CDR3 length equals 14 residues. Germline assignment: CDR1 MNHEY and CDR2 SMNVEV (reference sequence). V was trimmed by 6 bases and J by 6 bases, leaving 18 bases between them. The CDR3 DNA reads TGTGCCAGCAGGTCTCGGATTCAGTCGGGCGAGCAGTACTTC. Protein: CASRSRIQSGEQYF.